The present T cell receptor beta chain was sequenced within a study of shared clonotypes between healthy human individuals. On this clone itself: Because the CDR3's place on the DNA is in doubt, the DNA is left out and the CDR3 is given as listed by TCRdb.

TCRdb's table, derived via immunoSEQ multiplex PCR, lists solely in-frame clones and lacks some. This table holds under 2,000,000 clones, approximately 94% found once. The naive CD8 fraction comprised CD45RO-negative cells positively selected for CCR7 and excluded terminally differentiated effector memory CD45RA+ cells. CDR1 and CDR2 (germline): GTSNPN, SVGIG (reference sequence). With termini counted, the CDR3 has 12 amino acids. The rearrangement joins TRBV30 to TRBJ1-3. Sequenced input: naive CD8+ T cells sorted from blood. The sequence was obtained from a man aged 18-30 years in good health. This CDR3 is CAWAYGSSLLYF.